The rows below give T cell receptor beta chains drawn from one sample of a study of cytomegalovirus exposure and HLA in healthy donors. Only in-frame clones appear in the TCRdb table, and some are missing; sequencing was by immunoSEQ multiplex PCR. The sample yields more than 140,000 clones, roughly 86% seen once. The sequencing input was PBMCs. These receptors were obtained from a man aged 18 to 30 in good health and CMV-seropositive. The CDR3 runs from the conserved cysteine through the conserved F or W. D genes are given only for firm matches. Not all rows give a size; the values are once, few, many and, for expanded clones, a class.

TRBJ1-1,-,TRBV28,-,TGTGCCAGCAGTTCCGACACTCCTCGGTCCTTTAACACTGAAGCTTTCTTT,CASSSDTPRSFNTEAFF
TRBJ2-1,-,TRBV5-1,TRBD2,TGCGCCAGCAGCTTGGCCCAAGGGACTAGCGGGAGTTTGATAAGGAATGAGCAGTTCTTC,CASSLAQGTSGSLIRNEQFF
TRBJ2-7,-,TRBV7-9,-,TGTGCCAGCAGCTTAGCGTTGACAAACGAGCAGTACTTC,CASSLALTNEQYF
TRBJ1-3,once,TRBV4-1,-,TGCGCCAGCAGCCAAACACAGGGTACAGGAAACACCATATATTTT,CASSQTQGTGNTIYF
TRBJ2-2,-,TRBV10-1,TRBD1,TGCGCCAGCATATACAACCTCCGGGACAGGGATCTACAGGGCACCGGGGAGCTGTTTTTT,CASIYNLRDRDLQGTGELFF
TRBJ2-7,-,TRBV5-4,-,TGTGCCAGCAGCGATCCCGCACGTTCCTACGAGCAGTACTTC,CASSDPARSYEQYF
TRBJ2-1,once,TRBV6-4,TRBD1,TGTGCCAGCAGTGACGGTGGACAGGGGGTCTTGGATGAGCAGTTCTTC,CASSDGGQGVLDEQFF
TRBJ2-3,-,TRBV5-1,-,TGCGCCAGCGGACGGGACACAGATACGCAGTATTTT,CASGRDTDTQYF
TRBJ2-5,-,TRBV6-5,-,TGTGCCAGCAGCCTGCCGGGACACCCAAGAGGGACCCAGTACTTC,CASSLPGHPRGTQYF
TRBJ2-5,-,TRBV11-2,-,TGTGCCAGCAGCCCCCTAGGTAGGGAGACCCAGTACTTC,CASSPLGRETQYF
TRBJ2-5,-,TRBV27,-,TGTGCCAGCAGTTTATCGTTGTATGCAGGGAGGGAGACCCAGTACTTC,CASSLSLYAGRETQYF
TRBJ2-7,-,TRBV19,TRBD1,TGTGCCAGTAGTAGGACAGGGAACGCCCCCTACGAGCAGTACTTC,CASSRTGNAPYEQYF
TRBJ1-1,-,TRBV5-1,TRBD1,TGCGCCAGCAGCTTTACGACAGGGCCAACTGAAGCTTTCTTT,CASSFTTGPTEAFF
TRBJ1-5,-,TRBV11-2,TRBD1,TGTGCCAGCAGCTTATCCCAGGGGGATCAGCCCCAGCATTTT,CASSLSQGDQPQHF
TRBJ1-1,few,TRBV6-6,-,TGTGCCAGCAGTTACTCCCTAGACGGGAACACTGAAGCTTTCTTT,CASSYSLDGNTEAFF
TRBJ2-5,-,TRBV28,-,TGTGCCAGCGGGGGGATAGAGACCCAGTACTTC,CASGGIETQYF
TRBJ2-1,-,TRBV5-1,TRBD1,TGCGCCAGCAGCTTGGCGACAGGGGCAGGGGATGAGCAGTTCTTC,CASSLATGAGDEQFF
TRBJ2-1,-,TRBV4-1,-,TGCGCCAGCAGCCAAGAGGGCAGGCACAATGAGCAGTTCTTC,CASSQEGRHNEQFF
TRBJ2-5,-,TRBV5-5,-,TGTGCCAGCAGACTGGCCAGGGCCCAAGAGACCCAGTACTTC,CASRLARAQETQYF
TRBJ2-1,few,TRBV4-2,TRBD2,TGTGCCAGCAGTCCACTAGGGACTACTCTCAATGAGCAGTTCTTC,CASSPLGTTLNEQFF
TRBJ1-5,-,TRBV2,-,TGTGCCAGCAGTGAATTCAGGCTAAAGAATCAGCCCCAGCATTTT,CASSEFRLKNQPQHF
TRBJ1-4,-,TRBV27,-,TGTGCCAGCAGTTTATCGGAGGCGGGGCTAAGGACGACTAATGAAAAACTGTTTTTT,CASSLSEAGLRTTNEKLFF
TRBJ1-2,-,TRBV9,-,TGTGCCAGCAGCGCACAGACAGTCGTAGCTAACTATGGCTACACCTTC,CASSAQTVVANYGYTF
TRBJ1-1,-,TRBV6-5,TRBD1,TGTGCCAGCAGACGACGACAGGGTGGGGGGACTGAAGCTTTCTTT,CASRRRQGGGTEAFF
TRBJ1-5,-,TRBV5-5,-,TGTGCCAGCAGCTTGACTCGGGGGGTATATAGCAATCAGCCCCAGCATTTT,CASSLTRGVYSNQPQHF
TRBJ1-4,once,TRBV28,-,TGTGCCAGCAGTTCTACCCCGGGGAGCTTCTATGAAAAACTGTTTTTT,CASSSTPGSFYEKLFF
TRBJ1-1,-,TRBV7-6,-,TGTGCCAGCAGCTTCGAAGTAGGGGGGAACACTGAAGCTTTCTTT,CASSFEVGGNTEAFF
TRBJ2-5,-,TRBV7-6,TRBD2,TGTGCCAGCAGCCCCATACTAGCGGGAAAAGAGACCCAGTACTTC,CASSPILAGKETQYF
TRBJ2-6,few,TRBV5-1,-,TGCGCCAGCAGCTTGCCGGCAGGGCCTGGGGCCAACGTCCTGACTTTC,CASSLPAGPGANVLTF
TRBJ1-1,-,TRBV29-1,-,TGCAGCGTTGAAAGACAGATGAACACTGAAGCTTTCTTT,CSVERQMNTEAFF
TRBJ1-2,-,TRBV6-5,-,TGTGCCAGCAGTTACTCGAGGAACTATGGCTACACCTTC,CASSYSRNYGYTF
TRBJ2-7,-,TRBV6-6,TRBD2,TGTGCCAGCTCCCTGGGGAGGGCCGCTTACGAGCAGTACTTC,CASSLGRAAYEQYF
TRBJ2-7,-,TRBV9,TRBD1,TGTGCCAGCAGCCCCACAGGGGGCTGGTACGAGCAGTACTTC,CASSPTGGWYEQYF
TRBJ2-5,-,TRBV7-3,TRBD2,TGTGCCAGCAGCTGGGTAGCGGGAGATCAAGAGACCCAGTACTTC,CASSWVAGDQETQYF
TRBJ1-2,-,TRBV6-5,TRBD1,TGTGCCAGCAGACCACAGGGGAATGTTGGCTACACCTTC,CASRPQGNVGYTF
TRBJ2-7,-,TRBV5-1,TRBD1,TGCGCCAGCAGCGCCGGGACAGGAGGGTACGAGCAGTACTTC,CASSAGTGGYEQYF
TRBJ2-3,once,TRBV10-1,TRBD2,TGCGCCACCGGGAGGTTGTTGCGGGCCCCCCAGACAGATACGCAGTATTTT,CATGRLLRAPQTDTQYF
TRBJ2-7,-,TRBV25-1,-,TGTGCCAGCAGTGAATCAGGTGGGACATCCCCCTACGAGCAGTACTTC,CASSESGGTSPYEQYF